The clone carrying this T cell receptor (beta chain) has a single count. The data are from a study of blood T cell repertoires in COVID-19. Sequencing was performed with immunoSEQ multiplex PCR; in TCRdb, only in-frame clones are kept and a portion is missing. Of some 160,000 clones listed, almost 85% were seen once; the top ten hold under 3.5%. This clonotype was obtained from a woman of 80 years or more with COVID-19, enrolled during active disease. The sequenced sample consisted of peripheral blood.

The CDR3 spells CASSPGTGANQPQHF. DNA of the CDR3: TGTGCCAGCTCACCCGGGACAGGTGCCAATCAGCCCCAGCATTTT. This sequence joins TRBV18 and TRBJ1-5, with TRBD1 identical over 8 bases. Germline CDR1 reads KGHSH; CDR2 reads LQKENI. This CDR3 has 15 residues. Trimming at V came to 3 bases and at J to 3 bases, leaving 4 bases not matched to a gene.